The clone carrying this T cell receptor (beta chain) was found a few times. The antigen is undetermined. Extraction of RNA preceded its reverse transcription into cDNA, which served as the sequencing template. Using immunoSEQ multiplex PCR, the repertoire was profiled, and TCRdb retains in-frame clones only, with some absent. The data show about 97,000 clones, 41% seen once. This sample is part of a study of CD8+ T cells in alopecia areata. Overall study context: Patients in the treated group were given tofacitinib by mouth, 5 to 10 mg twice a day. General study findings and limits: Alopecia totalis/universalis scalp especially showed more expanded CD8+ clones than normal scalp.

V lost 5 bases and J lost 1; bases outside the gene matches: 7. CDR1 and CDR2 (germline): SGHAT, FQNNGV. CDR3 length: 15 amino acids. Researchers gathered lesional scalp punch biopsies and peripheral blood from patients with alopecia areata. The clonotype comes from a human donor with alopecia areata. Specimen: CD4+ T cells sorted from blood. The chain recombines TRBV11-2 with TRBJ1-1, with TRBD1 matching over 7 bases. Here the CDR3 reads CASSQLQGKNTEAFF. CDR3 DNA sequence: TGTGCCAGCAGCCAACTACAGGGGAAGAACACTGAAGCTTTCTTT.